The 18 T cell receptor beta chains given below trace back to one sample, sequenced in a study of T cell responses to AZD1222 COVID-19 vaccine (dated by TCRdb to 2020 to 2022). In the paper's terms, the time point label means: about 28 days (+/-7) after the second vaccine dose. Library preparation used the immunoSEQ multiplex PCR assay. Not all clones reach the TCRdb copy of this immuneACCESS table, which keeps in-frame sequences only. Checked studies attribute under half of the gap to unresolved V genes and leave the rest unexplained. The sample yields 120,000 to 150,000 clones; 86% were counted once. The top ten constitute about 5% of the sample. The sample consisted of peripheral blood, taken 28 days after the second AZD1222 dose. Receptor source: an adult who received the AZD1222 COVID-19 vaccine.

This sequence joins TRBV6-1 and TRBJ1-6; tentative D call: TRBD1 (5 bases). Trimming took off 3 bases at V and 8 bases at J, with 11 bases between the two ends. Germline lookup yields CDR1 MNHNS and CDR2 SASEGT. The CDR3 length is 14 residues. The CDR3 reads CASSDGRGYSPLHF. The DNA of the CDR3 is TGTGCCAGCAGTGATGGGCGGGGGTATTCACCCCTCCACTTT.

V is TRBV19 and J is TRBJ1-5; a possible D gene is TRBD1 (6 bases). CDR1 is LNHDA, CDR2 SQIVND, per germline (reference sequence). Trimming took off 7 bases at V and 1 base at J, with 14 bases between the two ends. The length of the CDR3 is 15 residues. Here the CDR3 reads CASITTGISNQPQHF. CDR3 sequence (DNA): TGTGCCAGTATTACTACAGGGATCAGCAATCAGCCCCAGCATTTT.

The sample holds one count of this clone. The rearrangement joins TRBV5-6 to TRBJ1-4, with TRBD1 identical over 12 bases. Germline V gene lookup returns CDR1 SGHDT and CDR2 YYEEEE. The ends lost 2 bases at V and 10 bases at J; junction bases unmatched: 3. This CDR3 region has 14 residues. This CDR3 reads CASSLGTGGLKLFF. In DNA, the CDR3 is TGTGCCAGCAGCTTAGGGACAGGGGGCTTAAAACTGTTTTTT.

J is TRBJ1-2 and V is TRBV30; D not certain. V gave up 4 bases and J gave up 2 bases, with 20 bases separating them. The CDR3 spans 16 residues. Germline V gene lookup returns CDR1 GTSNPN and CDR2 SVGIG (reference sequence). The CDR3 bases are TGTGCCTGGAACCCTACCCGAGGGCTGCACAACTATGGCTACACCTTC. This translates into CAWNPTRGLHNYGYTF.

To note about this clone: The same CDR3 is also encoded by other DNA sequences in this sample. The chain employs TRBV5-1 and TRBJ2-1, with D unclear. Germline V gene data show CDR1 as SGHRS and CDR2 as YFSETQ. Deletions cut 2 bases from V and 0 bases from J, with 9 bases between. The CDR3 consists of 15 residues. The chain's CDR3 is CASSLGGSSYNEQFF. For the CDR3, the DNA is TGCGCCAGCAGCTTAGGTGGTAGCTCCTACAATGAGCAGTTCTTC.

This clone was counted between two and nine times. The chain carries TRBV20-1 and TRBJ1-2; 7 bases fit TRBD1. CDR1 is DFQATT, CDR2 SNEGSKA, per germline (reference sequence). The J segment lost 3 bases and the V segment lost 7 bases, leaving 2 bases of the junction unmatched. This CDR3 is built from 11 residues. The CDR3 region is CSGDSHYGYTF. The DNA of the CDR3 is TGCAGTGGGGACAGCCACTATGGCTACACCTTC.

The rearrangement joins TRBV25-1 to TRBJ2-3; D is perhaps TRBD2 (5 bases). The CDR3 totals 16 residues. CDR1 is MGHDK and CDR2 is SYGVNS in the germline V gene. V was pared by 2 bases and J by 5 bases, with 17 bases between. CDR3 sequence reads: CASSERPGRYQDTQYF. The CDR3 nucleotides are TGTGCCAGCAGTGAACGGCCTGGGAGATACCAAGATACGCAGTATTTT.

The CDR3 here is CATSRAGAGQPQHF. The CDR3, as DNA: TGTGCCACCAGCAGAGCTGGGGCCGGTCAGCCCCAGCATTTT. This rearrangement joins TRBV15 to TRBJ1-5; tentative D call: TRBD1 (5 bases). Germline loops: CDR1 LNHNV, CDR2 YYDKDF (reference sequence). This CDR3 is built from 14 residues. The V gene lost 1 base and the J gene lost 6 bases, with 10 bases spanning the gap.

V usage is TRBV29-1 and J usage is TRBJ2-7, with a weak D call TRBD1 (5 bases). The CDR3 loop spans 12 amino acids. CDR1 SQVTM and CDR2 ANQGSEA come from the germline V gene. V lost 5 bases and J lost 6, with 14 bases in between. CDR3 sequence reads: CSVSRETGEQYF. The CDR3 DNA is TGCAGCGTTAGCAGGGAAACGGGCGAGCAGTACTTC.

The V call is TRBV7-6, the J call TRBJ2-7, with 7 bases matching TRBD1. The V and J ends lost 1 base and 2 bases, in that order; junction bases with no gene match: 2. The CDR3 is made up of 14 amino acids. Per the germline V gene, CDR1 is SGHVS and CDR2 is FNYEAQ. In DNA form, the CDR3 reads TGTGCCAGCAGCTTAGTTACAGGGGCCTACGAGCAGTACTTC. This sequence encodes CASSLVTGAYEQYF.

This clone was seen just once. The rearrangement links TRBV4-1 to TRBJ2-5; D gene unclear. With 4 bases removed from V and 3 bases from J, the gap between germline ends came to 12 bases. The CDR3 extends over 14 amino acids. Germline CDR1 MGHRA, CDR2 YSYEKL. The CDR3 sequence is CASSLGPNEETQYF. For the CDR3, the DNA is TGCGCCAGCAGCCTAGGACCAAACGAAGAGACCCAGTACTTC.

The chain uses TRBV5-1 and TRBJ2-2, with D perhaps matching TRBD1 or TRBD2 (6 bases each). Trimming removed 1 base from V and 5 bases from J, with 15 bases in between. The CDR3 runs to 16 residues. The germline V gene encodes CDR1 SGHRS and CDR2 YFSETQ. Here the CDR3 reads CASSLSVGAGTGELFF. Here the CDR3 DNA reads TGCGCCAGCAGCTTGTCGGTGGGGGCGGGGACCGGGGAGCTGTTTTTT.

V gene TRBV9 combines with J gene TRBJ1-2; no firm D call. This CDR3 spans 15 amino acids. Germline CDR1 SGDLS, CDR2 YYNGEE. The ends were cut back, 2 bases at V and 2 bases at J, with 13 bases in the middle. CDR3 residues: CASSVTMTVNYGYTF. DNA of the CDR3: TGTGCCAGCAGCGTCACAATGACCGTCAACTATGGCTACACCTTC.

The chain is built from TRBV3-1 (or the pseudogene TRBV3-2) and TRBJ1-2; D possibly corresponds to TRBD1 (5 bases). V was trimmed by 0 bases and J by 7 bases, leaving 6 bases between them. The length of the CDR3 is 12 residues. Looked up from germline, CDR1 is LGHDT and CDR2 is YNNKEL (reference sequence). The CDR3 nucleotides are TGTGCCAGCAGCCAAGAAGGGACTGGCTACACCTTC. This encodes CASSQEGTGYTF.

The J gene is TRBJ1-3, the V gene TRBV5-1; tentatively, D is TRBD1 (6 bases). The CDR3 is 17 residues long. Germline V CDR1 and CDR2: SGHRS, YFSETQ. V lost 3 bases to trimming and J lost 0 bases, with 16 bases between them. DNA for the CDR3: TGCGCCAGCAGCTCCGCCGGGGGCAGGGGCTCTGGAAACACCATATATTTT. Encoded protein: CASSSAGGRGSGNTIYF.

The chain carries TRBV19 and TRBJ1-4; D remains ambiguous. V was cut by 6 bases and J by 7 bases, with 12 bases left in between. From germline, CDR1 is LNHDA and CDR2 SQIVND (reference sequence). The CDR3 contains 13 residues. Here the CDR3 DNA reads TGTGCCAGTAGACCCCTTGCGCCTGAAAAACTGTTTTTT. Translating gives CASRPLAPEKLFF.

Here the CDR3 reads CSARDSGGYTF. CDR3 bases: TGCAGTGCTAGGGACTCGGGTGGCTACACCTTC. The chain recombines TRBV20-1 with TRBJ1-2; D unclear. This CDR3 is 11 amino acids long. With 3 bases removed from V and 7 bases from J, the gap between germline ends came to 9 bases. CDR1 and CDR2 (germline): DFQATT, SNEGSKA (reference sequence).

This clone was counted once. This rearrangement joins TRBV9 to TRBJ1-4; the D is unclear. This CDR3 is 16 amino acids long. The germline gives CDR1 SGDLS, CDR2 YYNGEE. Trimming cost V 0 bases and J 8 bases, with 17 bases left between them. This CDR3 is CASSVAWGTLGEKLFF. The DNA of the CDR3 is TGTGCCAGCAGCGTAGCTTGGGGAACTCTGGGGGAAAAACTGTTTTTT.